This T cell receptor (beta chain) was captured by sequencing in a study of cytomegalovirus exposure and HLA in healthy donors (TCRdb year 2017). General notes on the study: An earlier analysis of approximately 640 of the donors reported 250 to 350 Gb of sequence data and 117 million unique TCR beta sequences from some 180 million T cells. Among 300 to 450 genotyped donors of the cohort, an average of roughly 240,000 unique TCR beta nucleotide sequences were sequenced per donor, about a sixth of them non-productive. A later genetic analysis used genome-wide SNP genotypes for about 60% of the roughly 670 donors, treating that subset as a discovery cohort. Roughly five DR-DQ haplotypes were handled as single units for association and clustering, since linkage in the cohort was strong. Donor age, sex, ethnicity and CMV serostatus were compiled together with the repertoire data. Every repertoire in the discovery cohort had been generated on one and the same sequencing platform. In an earlier analysis of over 550 of the donors, high-throughput TCR beta sequencing was used to judge whether each TCR beta V gene segment behaved as functional or pseudogenic. Of the roughly 400 genotyped donors, 65% to 90% fell in the genetic ancestry cluster associated with self-reported Caucasian donors. In addition to the first cohort of several hundred subjects, a separate validation cohort of 120 different subjects was used. HLA typing covered class I and class II loci at four-digit resolution. Typing coverage varied by locus: 629-630 donors for A, B, C, DRB1 and DQB1; approximately 560 for DQA1; over 600 for DPA1; under 490 for DPB1. In a later analysis, previously published TCR beta repertoires from more than 500 donors were re-analyzed and high-resolution HLA genotyping was added so that TCR occurrence patterns could be studied. An early release that covered roughly 600 HLA-typed donors contained approximately 300 gigabases of sequencing data and 75 million to 100 million unique TCR sequences. In the later analysis, no new phenotypic data were used to find candidate immune exposures; instead, reliance was placed on TCR beta sequences and their occurrence across donors. To predict cytomegalovirus infection status, the study brought together high-throughput TCR immunosequencing, statistical association of individual TCRs with disease status, and machine learning. The study aimed to test whether cataloging public T cell receptors could reveal signatures of past pathogen exposure. The study used immunosequencing to profile the T cell repertoires of 666 subjects and linked those repertoires to cytomegalovirus serostatus. Broad study findings and their caveats: According to a later analysis, parvovirus B19, influenza, CMV and Epstein-Barr virus appeared linked to several top co-occurrence clusters. Three of the identified cytomegalovirus-associated TCR beta chains were confirmed in vitro to be specific for cytomegalovirus antigens. Correlated functional status among segregating V segments might reflect linkage disequilibrium, but an unknown experimental factor could not be ruled out. A further reported finding was that TCR beta sequences accurately predicted the HLA-A and HLA-B alleles for most subjects in the first cohort. The authors suggested that the approach could potentially be generalized to other disease states and immunological phenotypes. V-gene and J-gene trimming of TCR beta chains was associated with a missense DCLRE1C variant in a later genetic analysis, and the association was replicated in an independent cohort. Most TCR sequences were observed very rarely across donors, whereas some public TCRs were present in many individuals. In this cohort, only TCR beta chains were sequenced, and detectable features were limited by the absence of alpha or paired-chain data. A cluster of highly shared sequence variants was judged likely to represent a technical artifact of the sequencing pipeline. In an earlier analysis of about 600 of the donors, most TCR beta V segments appeared in productive rearrangements about 87% or about 30% of the time, broadly matching IMGT annotations. Compared with equally common non-associated chains, HLA-associated TCR beta chains in a later analysis were more clonally expanded and had lower generation probabilities. Most CMV-associated TCR beta chains appeared to be HLA-restricted in a later analysis, and the HLA associations seemed to be driven largely by CMV exposure. Strong co-occurrence of HLA alleles, especially DR and DQ, made assigning TCR associations to individual alleles difficult. Because the 87-base-pair reads could not distinguish some IMGT-functional V segments, including TRBV6-2 and TRBV6-3, those segments were excluded. According to a later genetic analysis, donors in an Asian-associated ancestry cluster had fewer N-insertions in productive TCRs than the approximately 630-donor mean. The study gave a list of some 150 TCR beta chains associated with cytomegalovirus. CMV serostatus was the only immune exposure information available for the cohort. At a false discovery rate of 0.05, a later analysis linked around 15,000 TCR beta sequences to specific HLA alleles. The classifier was reported to diagnose cytomegalovirus status with high specificity and sensitivity in both the original and validation cohorts. Because counts were too low, around 17 rarely observed V segments, including chromosome 9 orphons, were left out of the earlier analysis of several hundred of the donors. HLA typing was unavailable for some donors at each locus, so association tests used only the typed subset. In a later analysis, TCR association rates were found to vary across HLA loci, with the most associated TCRs seen for DRB1 alleles and the fewest for HLA-C alleles. Roughly uniform sequencing depth across donors was assumed in presence/absence analyses, although this assumption may not hold.

Details on this clone: Its antigen has not been determined.

The library was prepared using the immunoSEQ multiplex PCR assay. For the multiplex PCR, a mixture combining 60 forward primers for TCR Vbeta segments and 13 reverse primers for TCR Jbeta segments was used. The CDR3 region of rearranged TCR beta genes was amplified from genomic DNA with a multiplex PCR assay. The Illumina HiSeq System was used to sequence the amplified TCR beta libraries as 87-base-pair reads. The original methods were these. A later analysis tallied 80 million to 95 million unique TCR beta chains across the 700 or so repertoires, and some 10 million of those chains were shared by two or more donors. Raw reads were error-corrected and collapsed into unique sequences by a nearest-neighbor algorithm in which closely related sequences were merged to remove PCR and sequencing errors. To assign V, D and J gene segments, CDR3 sequences were aligned to IMGT reference sequences. For a sequence to be retained, a match of at least six nucleotides to both a V gene segment and a J gene segment was required. Rearrangements were called productive when the CDR3 lacked stop codons and stayed in frame with V and J; all others were non-productive. Following IMGT convention, CDR3 was defined as the stretch from the second conserved V-encoded cysteine to the conserved J-encoded phenylalanine. The earlier analysis of 587 of the donors excluded sequences that lacked an unambiguous match to a single V gene segment. In an earlier analysis of a few hundred of the donors, V segments were called functional above 56.7% productive rearrangements and were called segregating when the between-donor standard deviation exceeded 5%. To diagnose cytomegalovirus status from the catalog of TCR beta chain sequences, a statistical classification framework was built. A later analysis assigned V and J genes by comparing TCR nucleotide sequences with IMGT/GENE-DB human TR gene sequences. The TCRdist pipeline was used in a later analysis to assign CDR3 sequences and most-parsimonious VDJ recombination scenarios. In a later analysis, every TCR beta chain was defined by the combination of its CDR3 amino acid sequence and its V-gene family, and reads without a unique V-gene family were dropped. To address suspected cross-contamination and a sequencing artifact, a later analysis removed approximately 600 highly shared, low-generation-probability nucleotide sequences. In a later analysis, a clonal expansion index for each public chain was calculated from normalized within-repertoire ranks of inferred template counts. In a later analysis, generation probabilities were computed using a VDJ recombination model fitted to out-of-frame rearrangements, and the results were checked against IGoR. Hypergeometric tests were used in a later analysis to score TCR-TCR, TCR-HLA and TCR-CMV co-occurrence, with a repertoire-size bias correction applied to the TCR pairs. In a later analysis, false discovery rates were estimated by permuting HLA or CMV assignments 20 times. In a later analysis, co-occurring TCRs were grouped using DBSCAN, with TCRdist sequence similarity added in when clustering inside HLA-allele-positive subsets. Repertoires with fewer than 30,000 or more than 120,000 public chains, plus five repertoires with anomalous nucleotide sharing, were excluded from co-occurrence clustering. The table was pulled from immuneACCESS by TCRdb, which kept in-frame rearrangements only. Such tables lose some clones; where checked, under half of the loss comes from unresolved V genes, and the rest has no known cause. V and J calls plus clone size are reproduced from that table; the DNA served to infer D and trimming. The sample's own table lists about 140,000 clones. Together, the top ten hold 2% to 2.5% of the sample.

The CDR3 spans 15 residues, from the cysteine through the phenylalanine. The retained sequence is limited to the CDR3, 45 bases, with the frame set at the first base. V is trimmed back by 0 bases and J by 8 bases, and the junction contains 8 bases that no gene match accounts for. The germline V gene provides CDR1 ENHRY and CDR2 SYGVKD. The cohort consisted of 600 to 750 healthy bone marrow donors. All cohort members were sampled while nominally healthy, although unrecorded immune exposures were likely present. The donor tested CMV seronegative and was one of the 352 seronegative cohort members. A peripheral blood sample was provided by each donor, and peripheral blood mononuclear cells were used for TCR beta sequencing. Genomic DNA was extracted from the blood cell samples with the Qiagen DNeasy Blood Extraction Kit.

The clonotype comes from a woman aged 18-29 years in good health and CMV-seronegative. The specimen sequenced was PBMCs. The V and J segments used are TRBV10-3 and TRBJ1-2; TRBD1 aligns with 8 central bases. The base sequence is TGTGCCATCAGTGAGTCAGCGGCAGGGGGCGGAGGCTACACCTTC. It specifies CAISESAAGGGGYTF.